Presented here are 13 T cell receptor beta chains from one specimen sequenced in a study of response to subunit inactivated influenza vaccine. From the RT-PCR reads, TCRdb called clonotypes with MiXCR, one entry per CDR3 protein. The sample has just under 250,000 distinct CDR3 sequences; 10% to 15% are singletons. The sequencing here drew on non-naive T cells sorted from PBMCs, taken roughly 2 weeks before vaccination. The receptor set was obtained from a man aged 45 to 65 who received an inactivated influenza vaccine.

This clonotype was seen more than once but under ten times. The CDR3 here is CASSFRTALYEQYF. The CDR3 region has the DNA TGTGCCAGCAGCTTTAGGACAGCCCTCTACGAGCAGTACTTC. This chain joins TRBV11-2 and TRBJ2-7; D perhaps matches TRBD1 (6 bases). The length of the CDR3 is 14 residues. Trimming left V 3 bases short and J 3 bases short, with 12 bases between. The V gene's germline CDR1 is SGHAT and CDR2 FQNNGV.

In its sample, this clonotype was seen many times. This chain joins TRBV12-3 or TRBV12-4 and TRBJ2-1; TRBD1 matches at 9 bases. Germline trimming cut 5 bases from V and 5 bases from J; bases unmatched to any gene: 7. This CDR3 region has 15 residues. The CDR3 bases are TGTGCCAGCAGTCCTCGACAGGGGGGGAACAATGAGCAGTTCTTC. Translated, it gives CASSPRQGGNNEQFF.

This clonotype was seen a few times. The J gene is TRBJ1-1, the V gene TRBV7-9; D call uncertain. V was cut by 5 bases and J by 1 base, with 11 bases left in between. Germline CDR1 SEHNR, CDR2 FQNEAQ (reference sequence). The CDR3 length is 14 residues. CDR3 DNA sequence: TGTGCCAGCAGCCCCAATACGGGGAACACTGAAGCTTTCTTT. This gives the protein CASSPNTGNTEAFF. The entire variable domain, with the rest obtained from reference TRBV7-9 and TRBJ1-1, is as follows: DTGVSQNPRHKITKRGQNVTFRCDPISEHNRLYWYRQTLGQGPEFLTYFQNEAQLEKSRLLSDRFSAERPKGSFSTLEIQRTEQGDSAMYLCASSPNTGNTEAFFGQGTRLTVV.

The table lists this clonotype with a few counts. The CDR3 DNA reads TGCAGTGCTAGAGTGGGGGTGCGAACAGATACGCAGTATTTT. Protein product: CSARVGVRTDTQYF. This sequence joins TRBV20-1 and TRBJ2-3, with D perhaps TRBD1 or TRBD2 (5 bases each). V was shortened by 1 base and J by 3 bases, with 11 bases between the two germline ends. This CDR3 comprises 14 residues. CDR1 and CDR2 from the germline V gene are DFQATT and SNEGSKA (reference sequence).

V is TRBV9 and J is TRBJ2-3, with 8 nucleotides matching TRBD2. The CDR3 covers 15 residues. V dropped 5 bases and J dropped 2; count of bases not matched to a gene: 7. Germline-derived CDR1 and CDR2 are SGDLS and YYNGEE. In nucleotides, the CDR3 is TGTGCCAGCAGTGCGGGGGGCGGATCCACAGATACGCAGTATTTT. It is translated as CASSAGGGSTDTQYF. Full variable domain (remainder filled in from reference TRBV9 and TRBJ2-3): DSGVTQTPKHLITATGQRVTLRCSPRSGDLSVYWYQQSLDQGLQFLIQYYNGEERAKGNILERFSAQQFPDLHSELNLSSLELGDSALYFCASSAGGGSTDTQYFGPGTRLTVL.

The rearrangement uses TRBV24-1 and TRBJ2-7; D call uncertain. The germline V gene has CDR1 KGHDR and CDR2 SFDVKD. Trimming removed 0 bases at V and 7 bases at J, with 3 bases between. This CDR3 region has 11 residues. CDR3 bases: TGTGCCACCAGTGATTTGCGGGAGCAGTACTTC. This sequence encodes CATSDLREQYF.

The V and J genes are TRBV29-1 and TRBJ2-3; 7 nucleotides line up with TRBD2. CDR1 is SQVTM, CDR2 ANQGSEA, per germline. The ends lost 6 bases at V and 3 bases at J; junction bases unmatched: 9. This CDR3 region has 14 residues. In DNA, the CDR3 is TGCAGCGTCCCCGGGCGGGGGATAACAGATACGCAGTATTTT. Translation: CSVPGRGITDTQYF.

A word on this clonotype: Germline is not matched at one junction end, which may reflect a read error. The chain combines TRBV7-7 with TRBJ2-2; TRBD1 matches 11 bases. CDR1 and CDR2 (germline): SSHAT, FNYEAQ (reference sequence). This CDR3 has 16 residues. CDR3: CASSRGQGDVSGELFF. CDR3 bases: TGTGCTAGCAGCCGGGGACAGGGGGATGTATCCGGGGAGCTGTTTTTT. Full variable domain (remainder filled in from reference TRBV7-7 and TRBJ2-2): GAGVSQSPRYKVTKRGQDVTLRCDPISSHATLYWYQQALGQGPEFLTYFNYEAQPDKSGLPSDRFSAERPEGSISTLTIQRTEQRDSAMYRCASSRGQGDVSGELFFGEGSRLTVL.

This clonotype came up many times. J is TRBJ1-1 and V is TRBV12-5; D might be TRBD1 (5 bases). CDR3 length: 12 residues. Germline assignment: CDR1 LGHNT and CDR2 FRNRAP. The V end was cut by 6 bases, the J end by 11 bases, with 16 bases between. CDR3 amino acids: CASGGDGNWAFF. CDR3 nucleotides: TGTGCTAGTGGGGGGGACGGAAACTGGGCTTTCTTT.

The V gene is TRBV5-1, the J gene TRBJ2-2; TRBD2 matches 12 bases. This CDR3 contains 20 residues. The germline CDR1 and CDR2 sequences are SGHRS and YFSETQ. V shed 2 bases, J shed 2 bases, and the junction held 13 bases outside the gene matches. The CDR3 DNA reads as TGCGCCAGCAGCTTCGTAAGAAGACTAGCGGGGGCCCCAAACACCGGGGAGCTGTTTTTT. This sequence encodes CASSFVRRLAGAPNTGELFF.

This clonotype is medium-sized within its sample. The V and J genes are TRBV6-2 or TRBV6-3 and TRBJ2-1; D ambiguous. The CDR3 covers 15 residues. Trimming removed 6 bases at V and 5 bases at J, with 17 bases between. The germline gives CDR1 MNHEY, CDR2 SVGEGT. Here the CDR3 DNA reads TGTGCCAGCAGCCATCCCCGAGGACGGCACAATGAGCAGTTCTTC. Encoded protein: CASSHPRGRHNEQFF.

This rearrangement joins TRBV19 to TRBJ1-2; TRBD1 agrees at 7 bases. Trimming at V came to 6 bases and at J to 0 bases, leaving 19 bases not matched to a gene. Germline V CDR1 and CDR2: LNHDA, SQIVND (reference sequence). The CDR3 has 19 amino acids. CDR3 loop: CASRNWLTGQTISNYGYTF. As DNA, the CDR3 is TGTGCCAGTAGGAACTGGCTTACGGGACAGACGATATCTAACTATGGCTACACCTTC.

In its sample, this clonotype was seen many times. This chain joins TRBV11-3 and TRBJ2-3; D unresolved. The germline V and J ends were trimmed by 5 bases and 6 bases, with 12 bases remaining between them. In germline, CDR1 is SGHNT, CDR2 YENEEA. The CDR3 loop spans 13 amino acids. DNA for the CDR3: TGTGCCAGCAGCCACCCCCCCTCCGATACGCAGTATTTT. The encoded protein is CASSHPPSDTQYF.